One TCR beta chain is described in this entry. The target antigen is unknown. The sample originates from a study of identical twins. Overall study findings and caveats: Invariant cells of the MAIT and iNKT types might have partly distorted the zero-insertion analyses. Modeled out-of-frame TCR alpha sharing in monozygotic twins fell below observed levels. The authors drew conclusions from cross-sectional statistical analysis rather than following the same donors.

Germline assignment: CDR1 DFQATT and CDR2 SNEGSKA (reference sequence). Trimming shortened V by 2 bases and J by 6 bases, and 16 bases separated the two germline ends. CDR3 length equals 14 residues. TCRdb used MiXCR to reprocess the 5' RACE reads, holding one entry per CDR3 protein. The top ten hold under 2% of the sample, which has under 1 million distinct CDR3 sequences, more than 9% seen once. These data also formed part of another study, on yellow fever vaccine responses in identical twins.

This receptor was identified in a young woman in good health. Specimen: PBMCs. The gene calls are TRBV20-1 and TRBJ1-2; the D gene is possibly TRBD1 (6 bases). CDR3 protein: CSARTLQGDHGYTF. For the CDR3, the DNA is TGCAGTGCTAGAACCTTACAGGGTGACCATGGCTACACCTTC.